A selection of T cell receptor beta chains follows, all from one sample in a study of Ad26.COV2.S vaccination and SARS-CoV-2 variants. Profiled with immunoSEQ multiplex PCR; TCRdb holds only in-frame clones, not every one. In the table there are around 250,000 clones, over 75% of which are singletons. Here the sequenced sample was peripheral blood, taken in a trial of Ad26.COV2.S vaccine versus placebo. Receptors were obtained from a person aged 18-65 years who received the Ad26.COV2.S COVID-19 vaccine or a placebo. Each CDR3 is given with its conserved first and last residue. The D gene is left open where the match is weak.

d_call: -
j_call: TRBJ2-3
cdr3_length: 14
v_call: TRBV2
cdr3_nt: TGTGCCAGCACCCAAGTGACAAGTGGGGATACGCAGTATTTT
cdr3_aa: CASTQVTSGDTQYF

d_call: -
j_call: TRBJ1-3
cdr3_length: 15
v_call: TRBV4-1
cdr3_nt: TGCGCCAGCAGCCGGCCCCAAGTCTCTGGAAACACCATATATTTT
cdr3_aa: CASSRPQVSGNTIYF

d_call: -
j_call: TRBJ2-7
cdr3_length: 15
v_call: TRBV28
cdr3_nt: TGTGCCAGCAGTTTAAGGACGAATCTGGACTACGAGCAGTACTTC
cdr3_aa: CASSLRTNLDYEQYF

d_call: TRBD2
j_call: TRBJ2-1
cdr3_length: 15
v_call: TRBV6-4
cdr3_nt: TGTGCCAGCAGTGTACTAGCGGGAACCTACAATGAGCAGTTCTTC
cdr3_aa: CASSVLAGTYNEQFF

d_call: TRBD2
j_call: TRBJ2-7
cdr3_length: 15
v_call: TRBV5-1
cdr3_nt: TGCGCCAGCAGCTTGGCTGCGGGAGCGATTAACGAGCAGTACTTC
cdr3_aa: CASSLAAGAINEQYF

d_call: TRBD1
j_call: TRBJ2-3
cdr3_length: 13
v_call: TRBV30
cdr3_nt: TGTGCCTGGGGGACAGGGGGCACAGATACGCAGTATTTT
cdr3_aa: CAWGTGGTDTQYF

d_call: -
j_call: TRBJ1-3
cdr3_length: 16
v_call: TRBV19
cdr3_nt: TGTGCCAGTACACCGAAGAGGGGCAGCTCTGGAAACACCATATATTTT
cdr3_aa: CASTPKRGSSGNTIYF

d_call: -
j_call: TRBJ1-4
cdr3_length: 16
v_call: TRBV5-8
cdr3_nt: TGTGCCAGCAGCCCGGGGGGCAGGGGTTCGGATGAAAAACTGTTTTTT
cdr3_aa: CASSPGGRGSDEKLFF

d_call: -
j_call: TRBJ2-2
cdr3_length: 13
v_call: TRBV30
cdr3_nt: TGTGCCTGGAGTGTACAGGGTGGCGGGGAGCTGTTTTTT
cdr3_aa: CAWSVQGGGELFF

d_call: -
j_call: TRBJ1-6
cdr3_length: 15
v_call: TRBV5-5
cdr3_nt: TGTGCCAGCAGCTCCTCGGACAGTTTAAATTCACCCCTCCACTTT
cdr3_aa: CASSSSDSLNSPLHF